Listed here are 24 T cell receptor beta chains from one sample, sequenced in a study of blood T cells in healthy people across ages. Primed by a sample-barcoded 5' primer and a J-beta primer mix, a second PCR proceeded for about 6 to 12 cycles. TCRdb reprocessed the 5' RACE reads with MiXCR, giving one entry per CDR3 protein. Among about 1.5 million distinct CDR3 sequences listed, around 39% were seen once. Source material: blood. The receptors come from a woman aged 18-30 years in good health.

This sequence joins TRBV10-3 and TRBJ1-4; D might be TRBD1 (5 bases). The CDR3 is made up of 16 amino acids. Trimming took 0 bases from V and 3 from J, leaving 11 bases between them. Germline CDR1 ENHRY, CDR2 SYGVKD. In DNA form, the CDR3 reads TGTGCCATCAGTGAGTCTCTCAGGGTTGCTAATGAAAAACTGTTTTTT. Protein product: CAISESLRVANEKLFF.

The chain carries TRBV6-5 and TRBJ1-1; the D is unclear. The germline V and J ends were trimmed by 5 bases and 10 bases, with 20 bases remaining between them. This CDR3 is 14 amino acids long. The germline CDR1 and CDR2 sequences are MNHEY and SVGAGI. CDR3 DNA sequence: TGTGCCAGCAGTGCCACGGCCCTCTCGGATAGAGCTTTCTTT. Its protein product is CASSATALSDRAFF.

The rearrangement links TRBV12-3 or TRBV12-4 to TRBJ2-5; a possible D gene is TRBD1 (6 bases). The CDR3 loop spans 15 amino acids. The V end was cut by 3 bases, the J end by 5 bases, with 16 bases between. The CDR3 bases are TGTGCCAGCAGTTTCAGGGGCCTCGAGGTCGAGACCCAGTACTTC. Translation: CASSFRGLEVETQYF.

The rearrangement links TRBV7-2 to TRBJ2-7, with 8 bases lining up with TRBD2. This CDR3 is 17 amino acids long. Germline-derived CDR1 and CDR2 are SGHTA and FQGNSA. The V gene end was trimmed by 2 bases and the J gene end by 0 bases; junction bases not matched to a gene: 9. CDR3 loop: CASSLNWGAGGSYEQYF. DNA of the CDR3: TGTGCCAGCAGCTTAAATTGGGGGGCGGGAGGCTCCTACGAGCAGTACTTC.

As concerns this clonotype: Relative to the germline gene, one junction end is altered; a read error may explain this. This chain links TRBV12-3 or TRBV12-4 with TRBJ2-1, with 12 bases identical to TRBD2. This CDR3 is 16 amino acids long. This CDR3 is CASSRLAGGLLDERFF. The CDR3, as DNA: TGTGCCAGCAGCCGGCTAGCGGGAGGGCTTTTAGATGAGCGGTTCTTC.

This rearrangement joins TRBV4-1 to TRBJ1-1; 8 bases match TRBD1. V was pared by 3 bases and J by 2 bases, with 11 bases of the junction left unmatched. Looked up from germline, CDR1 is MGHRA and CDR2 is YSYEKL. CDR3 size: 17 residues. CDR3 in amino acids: CASSQAGGGGPNTEAFF. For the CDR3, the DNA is TGCGCCAGCAGCCAGGCAGGGGGCGGCGGACCCAACACTGAAGCTTTCTTT.

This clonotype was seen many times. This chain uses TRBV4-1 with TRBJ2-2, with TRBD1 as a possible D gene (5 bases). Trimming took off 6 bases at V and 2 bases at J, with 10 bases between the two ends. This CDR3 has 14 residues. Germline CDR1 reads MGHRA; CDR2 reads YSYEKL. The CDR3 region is CASRRQLNTGELFF. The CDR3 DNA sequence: TGCGCCAGCAGGCGACAGTTAAACACCGGGGAGCTGTTTTTT.

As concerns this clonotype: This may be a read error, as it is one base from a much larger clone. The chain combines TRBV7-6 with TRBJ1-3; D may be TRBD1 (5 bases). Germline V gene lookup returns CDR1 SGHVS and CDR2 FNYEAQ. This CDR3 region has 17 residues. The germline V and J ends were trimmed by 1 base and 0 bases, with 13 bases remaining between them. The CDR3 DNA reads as TGTGCCAGCAGCTTAGGGGGACGGGGCGACTCTGGAAACACCATATATTTT. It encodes CASSLGGRGDSGNTIYF.

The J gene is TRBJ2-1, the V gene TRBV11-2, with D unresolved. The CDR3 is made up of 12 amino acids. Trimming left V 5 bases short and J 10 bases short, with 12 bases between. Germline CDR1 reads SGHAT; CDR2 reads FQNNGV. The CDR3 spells CASSLGNPEQFF. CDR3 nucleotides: TGTGCCAGCAGCCTCGGCAATCCAGAGCAGTTCTTC. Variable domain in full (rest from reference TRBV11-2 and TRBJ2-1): EAGVAQSPRYKIIEKRQSVAFWCNPISGHATLYWYQQILGQGPKLLIQFQNNGVVDDSQLPKDRFSAERLKGVDSTLKIQPAKLEDSAVYLCASSLGNPEQFFGPGTRLTVL.

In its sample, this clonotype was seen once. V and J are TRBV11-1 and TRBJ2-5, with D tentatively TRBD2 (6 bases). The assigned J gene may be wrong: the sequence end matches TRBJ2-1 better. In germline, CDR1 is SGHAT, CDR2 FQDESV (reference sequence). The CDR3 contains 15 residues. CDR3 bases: TGTGCCAGCAGTATGACGAGCGGGTTACAAGAGACCCAGTTCTTC. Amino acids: CASSMTSGLQETQFF.

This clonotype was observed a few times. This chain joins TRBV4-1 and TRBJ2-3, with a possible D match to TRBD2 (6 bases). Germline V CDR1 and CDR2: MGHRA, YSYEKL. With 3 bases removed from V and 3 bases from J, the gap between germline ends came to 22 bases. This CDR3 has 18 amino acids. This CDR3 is CASSHSESGSGPTDTQYF. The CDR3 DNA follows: TGCGCCAGCAGCCACTCCGAAAGCGGTAGCGGACCGACAGATACGCAGTATTTT.

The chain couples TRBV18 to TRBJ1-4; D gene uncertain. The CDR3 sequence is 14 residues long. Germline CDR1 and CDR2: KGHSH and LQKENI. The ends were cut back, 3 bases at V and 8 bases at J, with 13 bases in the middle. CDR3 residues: CASSPSNFGEKLFF. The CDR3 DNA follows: TGTGCCAGCTCACCCTCTAATTTCGGGGAAAAACTGTTTTTT.

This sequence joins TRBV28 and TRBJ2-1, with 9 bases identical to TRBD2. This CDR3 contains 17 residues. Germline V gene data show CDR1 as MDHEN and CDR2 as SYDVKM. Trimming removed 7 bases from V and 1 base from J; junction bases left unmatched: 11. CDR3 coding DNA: TGTGCCAGCACCGGAGGTGGAAGCGGGGGGTCCTACAATGAGCAGTTCTTC. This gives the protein CASTGGGSGGSYNEQFF.

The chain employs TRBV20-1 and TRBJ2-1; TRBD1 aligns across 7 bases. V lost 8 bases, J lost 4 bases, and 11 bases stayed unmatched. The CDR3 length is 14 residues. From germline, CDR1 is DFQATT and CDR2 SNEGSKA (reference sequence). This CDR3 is CSQKGQNTYNEQFF. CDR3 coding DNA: TGCAGTCAGAAGGGACAGAACACTTACAATGAGCAGTTCTTC.

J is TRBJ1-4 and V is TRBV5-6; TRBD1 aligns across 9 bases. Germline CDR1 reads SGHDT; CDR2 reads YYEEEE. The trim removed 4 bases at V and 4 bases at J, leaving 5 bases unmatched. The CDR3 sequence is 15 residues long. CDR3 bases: TGTGCCAGCAGCCAAGGACAGGGGTATAATGAAAAACTGTTTTTT. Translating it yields CASSQGQGYNEKLFF.

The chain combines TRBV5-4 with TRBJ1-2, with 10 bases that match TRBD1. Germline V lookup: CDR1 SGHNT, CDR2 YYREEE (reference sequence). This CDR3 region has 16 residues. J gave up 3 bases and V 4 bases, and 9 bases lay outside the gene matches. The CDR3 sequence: CASSRQGATADYGYTF. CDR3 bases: TGTGCCAGCAGCAGACAGGGGGCGACCGCTGACTATGGCTACACCTTC.

The CDR3 DNA reads as TGTGCCAGCATTACGAATCCGAGACAGAACTACGAGCAGTACTTC. It translates to CASITNPRQNYEQYF. The chain joins TRBV6-2 or TRBV6-3 to TRBJ2-7; D perhaps matches TRBD1 (5 bases). The CDR3 is 15 residues long. Germline V gene data show CDR1 as MNHEY and CDR2 as SVGEGT. Trimming took 7 bases from V and 3 from J, leaving 19 bases between them.

Here the CDR3 DNA reads TGCGCCAGCAGCCAAGGGACCCCGCATAGCACAGATACGCAGTATTTT. It specifies CASSQGTPHSTDTQYF. The chain has TRBV4-1 and TRBJ2-3; no firm D call. V lost 1 base and J lost 0, with 11 bases in between. This CDR3 spans 16 amino acids. In germline, CDR1 is MGHRA, CDR2 YSYEKL.

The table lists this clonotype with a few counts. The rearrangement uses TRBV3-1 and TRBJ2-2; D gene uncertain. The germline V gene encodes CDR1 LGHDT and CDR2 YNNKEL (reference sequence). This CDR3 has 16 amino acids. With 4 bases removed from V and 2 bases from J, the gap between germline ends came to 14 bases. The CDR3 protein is CASSPLSTQNTGELFF. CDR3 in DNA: TGTGCCAGCAGCCCCCTATCGACCCAAAACACCGGGGAGCTGTTTTTT.

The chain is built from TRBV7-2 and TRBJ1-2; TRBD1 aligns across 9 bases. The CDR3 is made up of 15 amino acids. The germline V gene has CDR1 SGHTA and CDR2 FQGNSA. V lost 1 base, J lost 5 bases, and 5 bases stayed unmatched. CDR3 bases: TGTGCCAGCAGCTTAGAAGGGACAGGGTTTTATGGCTACACCTTC. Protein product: CASSLEGTGFYGYTF.

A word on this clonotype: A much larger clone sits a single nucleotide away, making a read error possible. This CDR3 reads CSDKNSYEQYF. For the CDR3, the DNA is TGCAGTGATAAAAACTCCTACGAGCAGTACTTC. The chain uses TRBV20-1 and TRBJ2-7; no reliable D call. V was trimmed by 7 bases and J by 0 bases, leaving 7 bases between them. The CDR3 consists of 11 residues. Germline lookup yields CDR1 DFQATT and CDR2 SNEGSKA (reference sequence).

CDR3 residues: CASSQIEALTGELFF. CDR3 nucleotide sequence: TGTGCCAGCAGCCAGATAGAGGCTCTCACCGGGGAGCTGTTTTTT. The chain has TRBV7-9 and TRBJ2-2; no clear D. From germline, CDR1 is SEHNR and CDR2 FQNEAQ (reference sequence). V dropped 5 bases and J dropped 4 bases, with 14 bases sitting between them. CDR3 length: 15 amino acids.

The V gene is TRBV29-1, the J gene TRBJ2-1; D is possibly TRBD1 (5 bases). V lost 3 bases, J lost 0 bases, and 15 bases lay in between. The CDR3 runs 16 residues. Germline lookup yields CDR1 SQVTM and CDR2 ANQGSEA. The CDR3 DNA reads TGCAGCGTTGACCGCACAGGTTATAGCTCCTACAATGAGCAGTTCTTC. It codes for CSVDRTGYSSYNEQFF.

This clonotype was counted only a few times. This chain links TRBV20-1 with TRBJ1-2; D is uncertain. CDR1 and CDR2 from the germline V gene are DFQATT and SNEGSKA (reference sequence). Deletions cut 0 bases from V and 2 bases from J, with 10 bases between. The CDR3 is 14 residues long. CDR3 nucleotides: TGCAGTGCTAGAGATGGTCTGGGCAACTATGGCTACACCTTC. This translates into CSARDGLGNYGYTF.